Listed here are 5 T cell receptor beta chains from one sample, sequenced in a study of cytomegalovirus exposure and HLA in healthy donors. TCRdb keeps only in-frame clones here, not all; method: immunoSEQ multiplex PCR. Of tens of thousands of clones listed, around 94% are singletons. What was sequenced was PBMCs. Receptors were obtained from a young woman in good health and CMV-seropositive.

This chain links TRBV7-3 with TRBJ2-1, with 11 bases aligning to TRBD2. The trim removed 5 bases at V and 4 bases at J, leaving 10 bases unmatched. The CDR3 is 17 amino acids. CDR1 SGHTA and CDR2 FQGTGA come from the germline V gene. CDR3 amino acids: CASSRGGTSGPYNEQFF. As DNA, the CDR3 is TGTGCCAGCAGCCGCGGCGGGACTAGCGGCCCATACAATGAGCAGTTCTTC.

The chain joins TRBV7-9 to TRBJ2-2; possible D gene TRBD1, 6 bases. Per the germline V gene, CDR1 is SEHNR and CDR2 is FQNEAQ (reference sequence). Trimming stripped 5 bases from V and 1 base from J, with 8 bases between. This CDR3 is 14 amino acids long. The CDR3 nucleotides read TGTGCCAGCAGCCCGGGACAGAACACCGGGGAGCTGTTTTTT. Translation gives CASSPGQNTGELFF.

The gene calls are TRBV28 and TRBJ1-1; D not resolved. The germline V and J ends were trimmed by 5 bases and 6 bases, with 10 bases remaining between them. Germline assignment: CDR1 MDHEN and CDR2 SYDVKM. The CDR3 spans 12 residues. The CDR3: CASSRGSAEAFF. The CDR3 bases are TGTGCCAGCAGTCGCGGATCGGCTGAAGCTTTCTTT.

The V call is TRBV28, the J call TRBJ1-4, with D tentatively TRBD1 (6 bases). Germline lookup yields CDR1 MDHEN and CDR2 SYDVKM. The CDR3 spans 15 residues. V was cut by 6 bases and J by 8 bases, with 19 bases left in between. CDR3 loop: CASSGNRALREKLFF. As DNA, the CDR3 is TGTGCCAGCAGCGGAAACAGGGCCCTTCGGGAAAAACTGTTTTTT. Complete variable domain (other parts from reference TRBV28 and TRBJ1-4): DVKVTQSSRYLVKRTGEKVFLECVQDMDHENMFWYRQDPGLGLRLIYFSYDVKMKEKGDIPEGYSVSREKKERFSLILESASTNQTSMYLCASSGNRALREKLFFGSGTQLSVL.

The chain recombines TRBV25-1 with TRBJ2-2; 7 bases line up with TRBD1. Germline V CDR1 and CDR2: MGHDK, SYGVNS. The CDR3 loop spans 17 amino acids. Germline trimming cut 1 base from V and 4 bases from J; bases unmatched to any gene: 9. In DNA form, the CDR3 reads TGTGCCAGCAGTGAATCGTTGACAGGGATTCTCACCGGGGAGCTGTTTTTT. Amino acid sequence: CASSESLTGILTGELFF.